This T cell receptor (beta chain) was profiled in a study of post-analysis software for immune sequencing data. On the study more broadly: Patients with relapsing-remitting, secondary progressive and progressive-relapsing multiple sclerosis courses were all represented. Study results and limitations: By F measure, samples from a shared preparation batch strongly co-clustered. Patients used five TRBV segments, including TRBV5-6, TRBV5-1 and TRBV20-1, more often than controls.

J was trimmed by 7 bases and V by 5 bases; bases with no gene match: 6. The CDR3 runs to 14 residues. Germline V CDR1 and CDR2: MNHEY, SMNVEV (reference sequence). The authors incorporated unique molecular identifiers into the TCR beta cDNA libraries. TCRdb processed the PCR reads anew with MiXCR; each CDR3 protein has one entry. In the table there are hundreds of thousands of distinct CDR3 sequences, about 60% of which are singletons. A remark on this clonotype: Its antigen is unidentified.

The sample taken for sequencing was blood. This TCR was recovered from a girl aged 2 to 9 with multiple sclerosis. The chain is built from TRBV27 and TRBJ1-5, with 9 positions matching TRBD1. The CDR3 coding sequence is TGTGCCAGCAGTCCGCGACAGGGGGACCAGCCCCAGCATTTT. Protein: CASSPRQGDQPQHF.